This T cell receptor (beta chain) was recovered during a study of blood T cells in healthy people across ages. Findings and limits, study-wide: Possibly confounding the expanded clonotype changes was the fact that donor CMV status was unknown. Bulk PBMC profiling left naive and antigen-experienced comparisons inconclusive. A greater number of naive CD4+ cells and higher diversity distinguished long-lived donors from aged donors. The diversity estimates, figures obtained from one million T cells, were considered underestimates.

The CDR3 runs 15 residues. V was trimmed by 6 bases and J by 8 bases, leaving 20 bases between them. The germline V gene encodes CDR1 MNHEY and CDR2 SVGAGI. Using a J-beta primer mix together with a sample-barcoded 5' primer, a second PCR was run for about 6 to 12 cycles. TCRdb analysed the 5' RACE reads with MiXCR anew, one entry per CDR3 protein. The sample contains fewer than 2 million distinct CDR3 sequences, about two fifths of which appear only once. This clonotype was picked up one time. Its antigen is as yet unknown. The chain couples TRBV6-5 to TRBJ2-1, with D perhaps being TRBD1 or TRBD2 (6 bases each). Specimen: blood. This clonotype was sampled from a human donor in good health. CDR3 nucleotide sequence: TGTGCCAGCAGATTAGGGGGGCTAAGAAAAGATGAGCAGTTCTTC. It codes for CASRLGGLRKDEQFF.